The entry that follows covers one T cell receptor (beta chain) sequence. As yet, its antigen is unknown. One end of the junction varies from germline; a read error may be responsible. Looked up from germline, CDR1 is MDHEN and CDR2 is SYDVKM. The CDR3 loop spans 14 amino acids. Previously reported methods and listed TCR primers produced the bulk TCR libraries. MiXCR was run by TCRdb on the PCR reads, yielding one entry per CDR3 protein. The sample holds hundreds of thousands of distinct CDR3 sequences; roughly 27% are singletons and the top ten take 0.78%. The data originate from a study of molecular identifiers for immune sequencing clone quantification. Across the study: Four of five RNA aliquots from around 20,000 or 100,000 naive CD8 T cells were sequenced. Study-level points and caveats: Over 98% of CMV-specific effector molecules, but under 1% of naive ones, were in clones above 20 copies. Reports indicate spiked Jurkat TCR RNA from one cell could be found among around 970,000 naive cells.

Sequenced material: naive CD8+ T cells from blood, with Jurkat cell RNA spiked in. Subset here: FACS-sorted CD8+CD4-CCR7+CD45RA+ naive T cells. This receptor was taken from a human donor in good health. Some libraries in this study had Jurkat cell RNA spiked in. This sequence joins TRBV28 and TRBJ2-7; D gene ambiguous. The CDR3 nucleotides read TGTGCCGGCAGTGGCCGACTCGGGTCCTACGAGCAGTACTTC. Encoded protein: CAGSGRLGSYEQYF.